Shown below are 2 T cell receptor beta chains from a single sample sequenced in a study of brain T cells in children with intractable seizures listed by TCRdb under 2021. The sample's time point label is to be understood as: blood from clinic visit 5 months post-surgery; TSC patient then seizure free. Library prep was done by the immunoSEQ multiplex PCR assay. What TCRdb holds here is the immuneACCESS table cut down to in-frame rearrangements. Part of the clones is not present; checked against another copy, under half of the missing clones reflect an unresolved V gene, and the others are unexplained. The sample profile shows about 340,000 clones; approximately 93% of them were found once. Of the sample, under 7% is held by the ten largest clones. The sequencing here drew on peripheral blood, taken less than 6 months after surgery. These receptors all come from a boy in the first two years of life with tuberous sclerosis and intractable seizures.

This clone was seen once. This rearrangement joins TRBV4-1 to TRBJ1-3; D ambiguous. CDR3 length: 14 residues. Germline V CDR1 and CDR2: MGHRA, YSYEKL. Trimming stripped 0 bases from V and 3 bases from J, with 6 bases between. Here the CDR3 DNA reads TGCGCCAGCAGCCAAGAAAGGGTTGGAAACACCATATATTTT. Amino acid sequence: CASSQERVGNTIYF.

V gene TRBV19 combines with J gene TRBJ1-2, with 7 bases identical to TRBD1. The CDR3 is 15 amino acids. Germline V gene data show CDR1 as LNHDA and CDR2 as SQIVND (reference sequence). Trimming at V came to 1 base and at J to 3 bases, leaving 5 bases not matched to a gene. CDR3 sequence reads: CASSIGEGGDYGYTF. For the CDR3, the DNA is TGTGCCAGTAGTATAGGTGAAGGGGGCGACTATGGCTACACCTTC.